This is a list of T cell receptor beta chains from one sample in a study of shared clonotypes between healthy human individuals. Profiled with immunoSEQ multiplex PCR; TCRdb holds only in-frame clones, not every one. Found here are approximately 320,000 clones, approximately 79% of them singletons; the top ten hold 10%. Material: memory CD4+ T cells sorted from blood. The receptors originated from a young man in good health. CDR3s include the opening cysteine and the closing phenylalanine or tryptophan. The D gene is left open where the match is weak. Rows may omit the clone size; those that give it use once, few, many or a size class.

clone size	J gene	CDR3 length	V gene	D gene	CDR3 protein	CDR3 DNA
-	TRBJ2-5	14	TRBV5-1	-	CASSFEMGRETQYF	TGCGCCAGCAGCTTTGAGATGGGGCGAGAGACCCAGTACTTC
-	TRBJ2-1	16	TRBV11-2	TRBD2	CASSTTGTSAHNEQFF	TGTGCCAGCAGCACAACCGGGACTAGCGCACACAATGAGCAGTTCTTC
once	TRBJ2-7	17	TRBV6-1	TRBD1	CASSEVGAGTGAYEQYF	TGTGCCAGCAGTGAAGTGGGCGCCGGGACAGGGGCCTACGAGCAGTACTTC
-	TRBJ2-1	17	TRBV12-5	TRBD2	CASGLDRGTGLVNEQFF	TGTGCTAGTGGTTTGGACCGAGGGACGGGACTAGTAAATGAGCAGTTCTTC
-	TRBJ1-5	14	TRBV19	-	CASSIWGYNQPQHF	TGTGCCAGTAGTATTTGGGGTTACAATCAGCCCCAGCATTTT
-	TRBJ2-7	13	TRBV9	TRBD2	CASSSGSSYEQYF	TGTGCCAGCAGTAGCGGGAGCTCCTACGAGCAGTACTTC
-	TRBJ2-3	16	TRBV9	-	CASSATSRGSTDTQYF	TGTGCCAGCAGCGCTACTTCTAGGGGGAGCACAGATACGCAGTATTTT
-	TRBJ2-7	15	TRBV7-2	-	CASSLVSSGNYEQYF	TGTGCCAGCAGCTTAGTGAGCAGTGGCAACTACGAGCAGTACTTC
-	TRBJ2-1	13	TRBV6-1	TRBD2	CASIGSGRDEQFF	TGTGCCAGCATCGGCAGCGGGAGGGATGAGCAGTTCTTC
-	TRBJ2-3	14	TRBV5-1	-	CASSNQGITDTQYF	TGCGCCAGCAGCAATCAGGGGATCACGGATACGCAGTATTTT
few	TRBJ2-7	14	TRBV7-9	TRBD2	CASSPGLAGAEQYF	TGTGCCAGCAGCCCCGGACTAGCGGGAGCCGAGCAGTACTTC
-	TRBJ2-4	13	TRBV5-4	TRBD2	CASSSKGRDIQYF	TGTGCCAGCAGCTCCAAGGGGAGGGACATTCAGTACTTC
-	TRBJ2-5	14	TRBV28	-	CASRPTGPPETQYF	TGTGCCAGCAGGCCTACAGGGCCCCCAGAGACCCAGTACTTC
once	TRBJ1-2	13	TRBV7-2	TRBD1	CASRSQGGYGYTF	TGTGCCAGCAGATCACAGGGGGGCTATGGCTACACCTTC
-	TRBJ1-1	14	TRBV28	-	CASSPTGFETEAFF	TGTGCCAGCAGCCCGACAGGTTTCGAGACTGAAGCTTTCTTT
-	TRBJ2-7	16	TRBV28	-	CASSLEVRVGTYEQYF	TGTGCCAGCAGTTTAGAAGTGAGGGTGGGGACCTACGAGCAGTACTTC
once	TRBJ2-3	16	TRBV15	TRBD2	CATSRASGRAGDTQYF	TGTGCCACCAGCAGAGCAAGCGGGAGGGCCGGAGATACGCAGTATTTT
-	TRBJ1-3	18	TRBV7-2	TRBD1	CASSSNRGRLNSGNTIYF	TGTGCCAGCAGCTCTAACAGGGGGCGACTTAATTCTGGAAACACCATATATTTT
-	TRBJ1-2	11	TRBV6-6	-	CASSYNYGYTF	TGTGCCAGCAGTTACAACTATGGCTACACCTTC
-	TRBJ2-2	13	TRBV6-6	TRBD2	CASSQRGRGELFF	TGTGCCAGCAGTCAGCGGGGTAGGGGGGAGCTGTTTTTT
-	TRBJ2-1	14	TRBV7-9	TRBD2	CASSLAGGWGEQFF	TGTGCCAGCAGCTTGGCGGGGGGTTGGGGTGAGCAGTTCTTC
-	TRBJ1-3	16	TRBV30	TRBD1	CAWSETGGASGNTIYF	TGTGCCTGGAGTGAGACAGGGGGCGCTTCGGGAAACACCATATATTTT
-	TRBJ1-5	15	TRBV6-6	TRBD1	CASRQTGGYSQPQHF	TGTGCCAGCAGGCAAACAGGGGGCTACTCTCAGCCCCAGCATTTT
-	TRBJ2-1	15	TRBV4-1	TRBD1	CASSQDGTVGDEQFF	TGCGCCAGCAGCCAAGATGGGACAGTGGGCGATGAGCAGTTCTTC
-	TRBJ1-2	15	TRBV28	TRBD1	CASRPSRDRGYGYTF	TGTGCCAGCAGACCCTCCCGGGACAGGGGTTATGGCTACACCTTC
-	TRBJ2-1	15	TRBV9	TRBD2	CASSVESGSGDEQFF	TGTGCCAGCAGCGTAGAAAGCGGGAGTGGGGATGAGCAGTTCTTC
once	TRBJ2-1	15	TRBV5-1	-	CASSPQRAPSNEQFF	TGCGCCAGCAGCCCTCAGCGGGCTCCATCAAATGAGCAGTTCTTC
-	TRBJ2-2	17	TRBV5-1	TRBD2	CASSPPREGTTPGELFF	TGCGCCAGCAGCCCCCCCAGGGAGGGAACTACCCCCGGGGAGCTGTTTTTT
-	TRBJ2-5	14	TRBV12-5	-	CASGLGTAQETQYF	TGTGCTAGTGGTTTGGGGACAGCCCAAGAGACCCAGTACTTC
once	TRBJ2-3	16	TRBV9	-	CASSVFDTLSTDTQYF	TGTGCCAGCAGCGTATTCGACACTTTATCCACAGATACGCAGTATTTT
-	TRBJ2-7	11	TRBV28	-	CASSRLYEQYF	TGTGCCAGCAGCCGACTCTACGAGCAGTACTTC
-	TRBJ2-5	15	TRBV5-1	TRBD2	CASSLLASGQETQYF	TGCGCCAGCAGCTTGCTCGCTAGCGGGCAAGAGACCCAGTACTTC
-	TRBJ2-3	14	TRBV30	-	CAWSVRLVGDTQYF	TGTGCCTGGAGTGTCCGACTGGTGGGGGATACGCAGTATTTT
once	TRBJ1-2	15	TRBV11-2	TRBD1	CASSPTAGGGYGYTF	TGTGCCAGCAGCCCGACGGCAGGGGGAGGCTATGGCTACACCTTC
-	TRBJ2-2	15	TRBV7-8	TRBD1	CASSSGTGGTGELFF	TGTGCCAGCAGCTCCGGGACAGGGGGCACCGGGGAGCTGTTTTTT
-	TRBJ2-3	13	TRBV14	-	CASSTVNTDTQYF	TGTGCCAGCAGCACAGTCAACACAGATACGCAGTATTTT
-	TRBJ2-1	16	TRBV10-2	-	CASSSYGRTAGNEQFF	TGCGCCAGCAGCTCCTACGGGAGAACCGCGGGCAATGAGCAGTTCTTC
-	TRBJ2-7	12	TRBV5-1	-	CASGGNNYEQYF	TGCGCCAGCGGCGGAAATAACTACGAGCAGTACTTC
few	TRBJ1-2	14	TRBV11-2	-	CASSLAQDYYGYTF	TGTGCCAGCAGCTTAGCTCAGGATTACTATGGCTACACCTTC
-	TRBJ2-3	14	TRBV7-2	-	CASSRMTATDTQYF	TGTGCCAGCAGTAGGATGACAGCCACAGATACGCAGTATTTT
-	TRBJ2-7	14	TRBV7-8	-	CASSPPGTSYEQYF	TGTGCCAGCAGCCCGCCCGGGACATCCTACGAGCAGTACTTC
once	TRBJ2-1	16	TRBV5-4	-	CASSFLSGERYNEQFF	TGTGCCAGCAGCTTTCTTTCGGGAGAACGCTACAATGAGCAGTTCTTC
-	TRBJ2-7	11	TRBV5-8	-	CASSFYGEQYF	TGTGCCAGCAGTTTTTATGGCGAGCAGTACTTC
once	TRBJ2-3	16	TRBV5-1	-	CASSLAPGVGTDTQYF	TGCGCCAGCAGCTTGGCCCCAGGTGTCGGCACAGATACGCAGTATTTT
-	TRBJ2-2	15	TRBV6-5	-	CASSYVGLYTGELFF	TGTGCCAGCAGTTACGTAGGCCTCTACACCGGGGAGCTGTTTTTT
-	TRBJ2-5	10	TRBV30	-	CAWSGGTQYF	TGTGCCTGGAGCGGGGGGACCCAGTACTTC